This TCR beta chain was identified during a study of T cell responses to AZD1222 COVID-19 vaccine. Study-wide points: Regions left unmutated in variants are reportedly the target of nearly half of spike-specific TCRs. In a largely white British group with more females than males, clonal diversity was possibly underestimated. Only 5 to 7 AZD1222 recipients were seropositive at baseline.

The CDR3 length is 15 residues. Trimming cost V 4 bases and J 5 bases; bases outside gene matches: 10. Germline V gene sequence: CDR1 SGDLS, CDR2 YYNGEE. A word on this clone: Its antigen is as yet unknown.

Generated by immunoSEQ multiplex PCR, the TCRdb table keeps only in-frame clones and is missing some. The data contain about 270,000 clones, approximately 94% of them singletons. The material sequenced was peripheral blood, taken 28 days after the second AZD1222 dose. This receptor was obtained from an adult who received the AZD1222 COVID-19 vaccine. The chain combines TRBV9 with TRBJ2-5; 8 bases match TRBD1. The CDR3 spells CASSPGTGGWETQYF. The CDR3 DNA follows: TGTGCCAGCAGCCCCGGAACAGGGGGTTGGGAGACCCAGTACTTC.